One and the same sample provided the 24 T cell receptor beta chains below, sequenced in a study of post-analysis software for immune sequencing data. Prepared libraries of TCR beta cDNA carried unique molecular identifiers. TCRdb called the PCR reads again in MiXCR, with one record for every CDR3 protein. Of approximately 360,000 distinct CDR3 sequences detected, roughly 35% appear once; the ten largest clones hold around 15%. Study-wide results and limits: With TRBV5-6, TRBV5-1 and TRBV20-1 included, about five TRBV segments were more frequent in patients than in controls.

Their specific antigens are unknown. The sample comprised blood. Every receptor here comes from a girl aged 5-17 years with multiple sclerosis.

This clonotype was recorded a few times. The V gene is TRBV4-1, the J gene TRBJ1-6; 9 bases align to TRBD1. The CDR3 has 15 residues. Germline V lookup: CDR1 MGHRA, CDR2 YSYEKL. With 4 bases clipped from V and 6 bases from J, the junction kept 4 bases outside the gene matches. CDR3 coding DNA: TGCGCCAGCAGCCCTTTGACAGGGGGTAATTCACCCCTCCACTTT. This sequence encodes CASSPLTGGNSPLHF.

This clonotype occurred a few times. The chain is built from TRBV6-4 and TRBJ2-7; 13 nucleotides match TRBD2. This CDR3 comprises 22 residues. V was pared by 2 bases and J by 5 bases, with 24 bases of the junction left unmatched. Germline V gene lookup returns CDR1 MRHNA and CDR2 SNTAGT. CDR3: CASSDGLAGAENLSPVENEQYF. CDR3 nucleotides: TGTGCCAGCAGTGACGGACTAGCGGGGGCCGAAAACCTCTCCCCCGTAGAGAACGAGCAGTACTTC.

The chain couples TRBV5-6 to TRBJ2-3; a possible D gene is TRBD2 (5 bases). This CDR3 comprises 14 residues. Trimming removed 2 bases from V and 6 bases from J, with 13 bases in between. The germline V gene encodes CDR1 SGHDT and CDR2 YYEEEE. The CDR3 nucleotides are TGTGCCAGCAGCTTCGGGATAGCAGCCGATACGCAGTATTTT. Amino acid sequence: CASSFGIAADTQYF. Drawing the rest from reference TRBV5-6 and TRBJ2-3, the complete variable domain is DAGVTQSPTHLIKTRGQQVTLRCSPKSGHDTVSWYQQALGQGPQFIFQYYEEEERQRGNFPDRFSGHQFPNYSSELNVNALLLGDSALYLCASSFGIAADTQYFGPGTRLTVL.

As DNA, the CDR3 is TGTGCCAGCAGTTACGGGGGGGAAGCGGCCACTGAAGCTTTCTTT. This gives the protein CASSYGGEAATEAFF. The chain links TRBV6-5 to TRBJ1-1; D may be TRBD1 (5 bases). Trimming left V 2 bases short and J 4 bases short, with 14 bases between. The CDR3 is made up of 15 amino acids. CDR1 is MNHEY, CDR2 SVGAGI, per germline.

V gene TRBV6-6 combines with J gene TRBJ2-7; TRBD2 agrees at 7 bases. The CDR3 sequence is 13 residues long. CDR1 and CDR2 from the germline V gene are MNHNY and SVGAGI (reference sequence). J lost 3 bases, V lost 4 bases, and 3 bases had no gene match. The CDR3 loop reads CASSWERGYEQYF. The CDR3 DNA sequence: TGTGCCAGCAGTTGGGAGCGGGGCTACGAGCAGTACTTC.

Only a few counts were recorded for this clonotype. In DNA form, the CDR3 reads TGCAGTGCTAGGGGTGGGACAGATAGCAATCAGCCCCAGCATTTT. This codes for CSARGGTDSNQPQHF. The rearrangement links TRBV20-1 to TRBJ1-5, with TRBD1 identical over 7 bases. Per germline, CDR1 DFQATT and CDR2 SNEGSKA (reference sequence). The J segment lost 0 bases and the V segment lost 3 bases, leaving 5 bases of the junction unmatched. The CDR3 has 15 residues.

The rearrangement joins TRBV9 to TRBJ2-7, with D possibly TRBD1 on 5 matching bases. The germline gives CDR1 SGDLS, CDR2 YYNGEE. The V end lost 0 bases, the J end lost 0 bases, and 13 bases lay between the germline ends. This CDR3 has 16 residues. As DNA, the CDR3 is TGTGCCAGCAGCGTAGGCATAGGGGCTAGCTCCTACGAGCAGTACTTC. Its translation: CASSVGIGASSYEQYF.

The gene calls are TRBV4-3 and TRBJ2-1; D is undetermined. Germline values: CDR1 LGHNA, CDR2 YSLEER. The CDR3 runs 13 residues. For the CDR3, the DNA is TGCGTCACCAGTTTCGACTCCTACAATGAGCAGTTCTTC. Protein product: CVTSFDSYNEQFF.

CDR3 amino acids: CASSSTNQETQYF. The CDR3 DNA follows: TGTGCCAGCAGCTCGACTAACCAAGAGACCCAGTACTTC. The chain joins TRBV7-9 to TRBJ2-5; possibly TRBD2 for D (5 bases). Germline V gives CDR1 SEHNR, CDR2 FQNEAQ (reference sequence). V lost 4 bases, J lost 0 bases, and 6 bases lay in between. CDR3 length equals 13 residues.

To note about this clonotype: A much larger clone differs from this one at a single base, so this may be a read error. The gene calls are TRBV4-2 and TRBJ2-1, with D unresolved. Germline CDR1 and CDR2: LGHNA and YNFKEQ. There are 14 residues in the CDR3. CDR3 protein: CASSQDLGYNEHFF. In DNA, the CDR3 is TGTGCCAGCAGCCAAGATCTAGGCTACAATGAGCACTTCTTC.

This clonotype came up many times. The CDR3 DNA is TGCAGCGTTGTGACGGGACAGGTTTTAGTGACCCAGTACTTC. Translated: CSVVTGQVLVTQYF. This sequence joins TRBV29-1 and TRBJ2-5, with 8 nucleotides matching TRBD1. Germline CDR1 SQVTM, CDR2 ANQGSEA. The J segment lost 7 bases and the V segment lost 4 bases, leaving 11 bases of the junction unmatched. The CDR3 length is 14 residues.

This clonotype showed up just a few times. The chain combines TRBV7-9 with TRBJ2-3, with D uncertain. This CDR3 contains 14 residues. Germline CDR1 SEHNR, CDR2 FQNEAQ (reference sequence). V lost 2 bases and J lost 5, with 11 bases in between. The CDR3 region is CASSLQGYGDTQYF. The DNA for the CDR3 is TGTGCCAGCAGCTTACAAGGGTATGGAGATACGCAGTATTTT. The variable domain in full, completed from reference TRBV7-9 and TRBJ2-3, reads DTGVSQNPRHKITKRGQNVTFRCDPISEHNRLYWYRQTLGQGPEFLTYFQNEAQLEKSRLLSDRFSAERPKGSFSTLEIQRTEQGDSAMYLCASSLQGYGDTQYFGPGTRLTVL.

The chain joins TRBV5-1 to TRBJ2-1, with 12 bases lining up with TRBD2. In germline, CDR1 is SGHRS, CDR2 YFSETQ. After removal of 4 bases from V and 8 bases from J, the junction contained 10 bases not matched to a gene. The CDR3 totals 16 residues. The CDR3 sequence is CASSQRLAGVGDEQFF. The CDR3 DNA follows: TGCGCCAGCAGCCAAAGACTAGCGGGGGTTGGCGATGAGCAGTTCTTC.

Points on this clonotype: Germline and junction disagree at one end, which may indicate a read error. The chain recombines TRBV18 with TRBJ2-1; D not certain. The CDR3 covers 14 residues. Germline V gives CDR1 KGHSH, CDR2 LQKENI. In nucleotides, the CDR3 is TGTGCCGGCTCACCCACTGATTCCTACAATGAGCAGTTCTTC. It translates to CAGSPTDSYNEQFF.

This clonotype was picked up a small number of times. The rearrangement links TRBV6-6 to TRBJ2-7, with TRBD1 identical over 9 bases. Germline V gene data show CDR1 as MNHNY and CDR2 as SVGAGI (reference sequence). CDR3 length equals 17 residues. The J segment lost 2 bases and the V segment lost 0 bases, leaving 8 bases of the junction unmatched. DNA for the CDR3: TGTGCCAGCAGTTACTCGAAGTGGACAGGGGCCACCTACGAGCAGTACTTC. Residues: CASSYSKWTGATYEQYF.

CDR3 sequence: CASSLEIRDRGEGNEKLFF. Here the CDR3 DNA reads TGTGCCAGCAGTTTAGAAATTCGGGACAGGGGTGAGGGTAATGAAAAACTGTTTTTT. The chain recombines TRBV12-3 or TRBV12-4 with TRBJ1-4; 10 bases line up with TRBD1. J was trimmed by 4 bases and V by 1 base; bases with no gene match: 12. The CDR3 loop spans 19 amino acids.

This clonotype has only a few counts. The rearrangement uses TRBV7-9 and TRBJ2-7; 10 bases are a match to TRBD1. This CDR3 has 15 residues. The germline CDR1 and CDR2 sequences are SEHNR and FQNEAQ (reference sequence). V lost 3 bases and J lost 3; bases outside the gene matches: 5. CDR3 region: CASSFRDRGDYEQYF. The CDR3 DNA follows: TGTGCCAGCAGCTTCCGGGACAGGGGTGACTACGAGCAGTACTTC.

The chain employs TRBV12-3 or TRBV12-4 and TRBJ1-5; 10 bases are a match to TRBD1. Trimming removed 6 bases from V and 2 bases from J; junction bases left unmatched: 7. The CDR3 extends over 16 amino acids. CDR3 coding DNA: TGTGCCAGCAGGGGGGGACAGGGGTGGGGCAATCAGCCCCAGCATTTT. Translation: CASRGGQGWGNQPQHF.

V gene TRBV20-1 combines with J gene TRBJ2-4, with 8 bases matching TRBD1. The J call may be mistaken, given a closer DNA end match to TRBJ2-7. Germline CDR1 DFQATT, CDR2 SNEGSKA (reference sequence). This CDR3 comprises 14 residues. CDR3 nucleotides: TGCAGTGCTAGGTCAGACAGGGGCTCTTACGAGCAGTACTTC. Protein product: CSARSDRGSYEQYF.

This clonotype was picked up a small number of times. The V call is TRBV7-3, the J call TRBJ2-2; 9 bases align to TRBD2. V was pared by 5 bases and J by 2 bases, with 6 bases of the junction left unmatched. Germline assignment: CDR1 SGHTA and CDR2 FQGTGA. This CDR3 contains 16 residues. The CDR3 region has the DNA TGTGCCAGCAGCCCCTCAGCGGGGGGAAACACCGGGGAGCTGTTTTTT. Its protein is CASSPSAGGNTGELFF.

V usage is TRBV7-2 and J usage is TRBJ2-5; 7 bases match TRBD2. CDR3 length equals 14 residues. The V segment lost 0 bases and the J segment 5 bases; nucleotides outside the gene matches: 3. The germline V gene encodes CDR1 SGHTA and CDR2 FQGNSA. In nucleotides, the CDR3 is TGTGCCAGCAGCTTAGCTGTGCGGGGGGAGACCCAGTACTTC. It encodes CASSLAVRGETQYF.

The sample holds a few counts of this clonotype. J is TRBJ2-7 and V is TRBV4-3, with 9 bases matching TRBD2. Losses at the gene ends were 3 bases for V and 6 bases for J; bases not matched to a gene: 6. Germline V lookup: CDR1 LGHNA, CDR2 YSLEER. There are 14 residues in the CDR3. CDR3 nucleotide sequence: TGCGCCAGCAGCCACAGCGGGCGGGGGGGCGAGCAGTACTTC. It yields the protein CASSHSGRGGEQYF.

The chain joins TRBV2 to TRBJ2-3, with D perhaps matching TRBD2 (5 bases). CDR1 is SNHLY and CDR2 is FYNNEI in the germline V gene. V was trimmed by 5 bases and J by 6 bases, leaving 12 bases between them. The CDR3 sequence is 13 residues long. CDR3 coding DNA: TGTGCCAGCAGTAACCTCGAGGGCGATACGCAGTATTTT. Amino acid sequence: CASSNLEGDTQYF.

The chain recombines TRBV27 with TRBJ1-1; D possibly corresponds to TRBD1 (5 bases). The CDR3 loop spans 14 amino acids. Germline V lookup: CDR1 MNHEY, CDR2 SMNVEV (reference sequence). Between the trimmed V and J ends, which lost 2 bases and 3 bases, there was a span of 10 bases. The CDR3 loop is CASSLRGFDTEAFF. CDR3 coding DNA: TGTGCCAGCAGTTTAAGGGGATTTGACACTGAAGCTTTCTTT.